This TCR beta chain was captured by sequencing in a study of blood T cell repertoires in COVID-19. Study background: Whether acute or convalescent, the COVID-19 samples came from the United States, Italy and Spain. Nucleic acid was either cDNA or gDNA, and it came from T cells, B-cell-depleted T cells, or PBMCs.

The CDR3 runs to 15 residues. V was shortened by 3 bases and J by 4 bases, with 15 bases between the two germline ends. Participant age was roughly 18 to 90 years, and participants resided in 20 to 30 US areas. The table came from immunoSEQ multiplex PCR; TCRdb's copy has only in-frame clones and leaves some out. The table has 350,000 to 400,000 clones, 80% to 95% seen once; the top ten hold just over 0.85%. The chain carries TRBV23-1 and TRBJ1-2, with D possibly matching TRBD1 (6 bases). TRBV23-1 is an ORF, with its function uncertain. This TCR was sampled from a woman aged 40 to 50 who had been exposed to COVID-19. Sequencing was done on a sample of PBMCs or T cells enriched from blood (not recorded which). The CDR3 sequence is CASSQPPTGSYGYTF. Written as DNA, the CDR3 is TGCGCCAGCAGTCAGCCACCGACAGGATCCTATGGCTACACCTTC.